Each of the 23 T cell receptor beta chains below was sequenced from the same sample in a study of radiotherapy plus CTLA-4 blockade in lung cancer. Sequencing used immunoSEQ multiplex PCR; TCRdb keeps in-frame clones, though not all of them. The table lists some 110,000 clones, about 85% of them singletons. Sequenced here: peripheral blood, sampled from a patient treated with radiotherapy plus ipilimumab. The source is a human donor with non-small cell lung cancer that progressed on radiotherapy plus ipilimumab. Some clones in this sample may be carry-over from other donors' samples.

The chain combines TRBV5-3 with TRBJ2-3, with TRBD2 as a possible D gene (6 bases). TRBV5-3 belongs to the ORF category, with a function that is uncertain. Trimming removed 0 bases at V and 1 base at J, with 15 bases between. The CDR3 extends over 17 amino acids. The CDR3 DNA follows: TGTGCCAGAAGCTTGGCCCTATTGACTAGGGGCACAGATACGCAGTATTTT. Translating gives CARSLALLTRGTDTQYF.

V and J are TRBV12-5 and TRBJ1-4, with TRBD1 matching 9 bases. The V segment lost 5 bases and the J segment 8 bases; nucleotides outside the gene matches: 18. Germline V gene data show CDR1 as LGHNT and CDR2 as FRNRAP. The CDR3 length is 18 residues. As DNA, the CDR3 is TGTGCTAGTGGTCCATTCTTTACCCCGGGACAGGGAGGGGAAAAACTGTTTTTT. Its translation: CASGPFFTPGQGGEKLFF.

The V call is TRBV19, the J call TRBJ1-6; 7 nucleotides line up with TRBD1. The CDR3 length is 13 residues. With V trimmed by 1 base and J by 13 bases, 4 bases remained unmatched. Germline assignment: CDR1 LNHDA and CDR2 SQIVND (reference sequence). CDR3 amino acids: CASSIAGQVPLHF. As DNA, the CDR3 is TGTGCCAGTAGTATAGCCGGACAGGTCCCCCTCCACTTT.

This chain uses TRBV9 with TRBJ1-2; the match to TRBD1 covers 12 bases. Unmatched junction bases numbered 5, after V lost 4 bases and J lost 7 bases. CDR1 and CDR2 from the germline V gene are SGDLS and YYNGEE. CDR3 length equals 14 residues. The CDR3 loop is CASSMGQGASGYTF. CDR3 DNA: TGTGCCAGCAGCATGGGACAGGGGGCCAGTGGCTACACCTTC.

V gene TRBV7-9 combines with J gene TRBJ2-3; TRBD2 aligns across 10 bases. V dropped 6 bases and J dropped 7; count of bases not matched to a gene: 10. CDR1 and CDR2 (germline): SEHNR, FQNEAQ (reference sequence). The CDR3 runs 15 residues. CDR3 protein: CASRSSGGGLNTQYF. In DNA, the CDR3 is TGTGCCAGCAGGTCTAGCGGGGGTGGATTAAATACGCAGTATTTT.

This chain links TRBV6-1 with TRBJ1-2; 8 bases map to TRBD1. The CDR3 has 15 amino acids. V shed 2 bases, J shed 8 bases, and the junction held 10 bases outside the gene matches. The germline gives CDR1 MNHNS, CDR2 SASEGT. CDR3 amino acids: CASSEWLQGVTGYTF. The CDR3 coding sequence is TGTGCCAGCAGTGAATGGTTACAGGGGGTTACAGGCTACACCTTC.

This clone has a handful of counts. This chain uses TRBV27 with TRBJ1-2; D is perhaps TRBD1 (6 bases). The CDR3 runs to 15 residues. V was shortened by 2 bases and J by 5 bases, with 15 bases between the two germline ends. CDR1 is MNHEY, CDR2 SMNVEV, per germline (reference sequence). The chain's CDR3 is CASSLGGSGGYGYTF. In DNA, the CDR3 is TGTGCCAGCAGTTTAGGGGGCAGTGGGGGGTATGGCTACACCTTC.

The rearrangement joins TRBV5-1 to TRBJ1-2; D is unclear. Trimming cost V 1 base and J 1 base, with 8 bases left between them. This CDR3 is built from 14 residues. Germline V gives CDR1 SGHRS, CDR2 YFSETQ. The CDR3: CASSLFPGNYGYTF. The CDR3 region has the DNA TGCGCCAGCAGCTTGTTCCCGGGTAACTATGGCTACACCTTC.

Points on this clone: Distinct nucleotide sequences in the sample also encode this CDR3. This chain connects TRBV5-1 to TRBJ1-1; D not resolved. Per germline, CDR1 SGHRS and CDR2 YFSETQ. V was shortened by 0 bases and J by 0 bases, with 9 bases between the two germline ends. The CDR3 has 15 residues. The CDR3 nucleotides read TGCGCCAGCAGCTTGGCCGCAGGTATGAACACTGAAGCTTTCTTT. As protein: CASSLAAGMNTEAFF.

Worth noting for this clone: One junction end does not reproduce the germline sequence, and a read error may be involved. The J gene is TRBJ2-7, the V gene TRBV9; TRBD2 is a possible D gene (7 bases). CDR3 length equals 14 residues. Germline values: CDR1 SGDLS, CDR2 YYNGEE. The CDR3 region is CASSEGSIGGELGF. In DNA form, the CDR3 reads TGTGCCAGCAGCGAGGGTTCGATAGGGGGGGAGTTGGGCTTC.

V and J are TRBV6-1 and TRBJ2-3; 11 nucleotides agree with TRBD2. Trimming at V came to 5 bases and at J to 2 bases, leaving 3 bases not matched to a gene. CDR1 and CDR2 (germline): MNHNS, SASEGT. This CDR3 spans 15 amino acids. The CDR3 DNA reads as TGTGCCAGCAGTCAACTAGCGGGGGACACAGATACGCAGTATTTT. Translated: CASSQLAGDTDTQYF.

This clone was observed once. The chain couples TRBV2 to TRBJ1-5; D gene unclear. This CDR3 has 13 residues. V was trimmed by 2 bases and J by 4 bases, leaving 6 bases between them. CDR1 is SNHLY and CDR2 is FYNNEI in the germline V gene. The CDR3 loop is CASSESRNQPQHF. The CDR3 DNA reads as TGTGCCAGCAGTGAATCGCGGAATCAGCCCCAGCATTTT. The whole variable domain, filled in from reference TRBV2 and TRBJ1-5, reads EPEVTQTPSHQVTQMGQEVILRCVPISNHLYFYWYRQILGQKVEFLVSFYNNEISEKSEIFDDQFSVERPDGSNFTLKIRSTKLEDSAMYFCASSESRNQPQHFGDGTRLSIL.

The chain combines TRBV5-4 with TRBJ1-1; 7 bases match TRBD1. There are 14 residues in the CDR3. J was trimmed by 6 bases and V by 4 bases; bases with no gene match: 9. Looked up from germline, CDR1 is SGHNT and CDR2 is YYREEE (reference sequence). Written as DNA, the CDR3 is TGTGCCAGCAGCCCACCGGGACAGAGGCCTGAAGCTTTCTTT. Its translation: CASSPPGQRPEAFF. Looking up the rest from reference TRBV5-4 and TRBJ1-1 gives the full variable domain: ETGVTQSPTHLIKTRGQQVTLRCSSQSGHNTVSWYQQALGQGPQFIFQYYREEENGRGNFPPRFSGLQFPNYSSELNVNALELDDSALYLCASSPPGQRPEAFFGQGTRLTVV.

This clone has just a few counts. The gene calls are TRBV6-1 and TRBJ2-5; 11 bases align to TRBD2. Germline assignment: CDR1 MNHNS and CDR2 SASEGT. The CDR3 is 15 residues long. V gave up 2 bases and J gave up 4 bases; unmatched junction bases: 3. The CDR3 sequence: CASSELAGGVETQYF. DNA for the CDR3: TGTGCCAGCAGTGAACTAGCGGGGGGTGTAGAGACCCAGTACTTC.

The chain combines TRBV2 with TRBJ1-1; TRBD1 might be the D (6 bases). Deletions cut 6 bases from V and 1 base from J, with 9 bases between. The CDR3 is 13 residues long. Looked up from germline, CDR1 is SNHLY and CDR2 is FYNNEI. CDR3 residues: CASRDRWNTEAFF. CDR3 in DNA: TGTGCCAGCAGGGACAGATGGAACACTGAAGCTTTCTTT.

The chain links TRBV7-2 to TRBJ1-6; TRBD1 is a possible D gene (6 bases). This CDR3 has 15 amino acids. The germline V and J ends were trimmed by 2 bases and 7 bases, with 12 bases remaining between them. The germline CDR1 and CDR2 sequences are SGHTA and FQGNSA. The CDR3 nucleotides read TGTGCCAGCAGCTTAAGTTGGACAGAAAATTCACCCCTCCACTTT. Its protein product is CASSLSWTENSPLHF.

The V gene is TRBV4-3, the J gene TRBJ2-1; 10 bases match TRBD1. V trimming: 5 bases; J trimming: 7 bases; junction bases outside the gene matches: 8. CDR3 length: 15 amino acids. The V gene's germline CDR1 is LGHNA and CDR2 YSLEER. The CDR3 sequence: CASSYLPGQGNEQFF. Written as DNA, the CDR3 is TGCGCCAGCAGCTACCTTCCGGGACAGGGGAATGAGCAGTTCTTC.

With respect to this clone: Only one base separates this from a far larger clonotype, so it likely reflects a read error. V usage is TRBV6-1 and J usage is TRBJ2-7; TRBD2 matches at 12 bases. The CDR3 extends over 17 amino acids. CDR1 MNHNS and CDR2 SASEGT come from the germline V gene. With V trimmed by 1 base and J by 5 bases, 9 bases remained unmatched. The CDR3: CASSEELTSGGRDEQYF. The DNA of the CDR3 is TGTGCCAGCAGTGAAGAGCTTACTAGCGGGGGGCGCGACGAGCAGTACTTC.

In this sample, this clone turned up once. This rearrangement joins TRBV2 to TRBJ2-7; 11 bases line up with TRBD1. The V segment lost 8 bases and the J segment 3 bases; nucleotides outside the gene matches: 3. The CDR3 is made up of 13 amino acids. Germline V CDR1 and CDR2: SNHLY, FYNNEI. CDR3 region: CASGGTGGYEQYF. DNA for the CDR3: TGTGCCAGCGGGGGGACAGGGGGCTACGAGCAGTACTTC.

V is TRBV4-3 and J is TRBJ1-4, with a possible D match to TRBD1 (5 bases). The CDR3 contains 14 residues. CDR1 is LGHNA and CDR2 is YSLEER in the germline V gene. The germline V and J ends were trimmed by 1 base and 6 bases, with 9 bases remaining between them. The CDR3 is CASSQGQGDEKLFF. In DNA form, the CDR3 reads TGCGCCAGCAGCCAAGGCCAGGGTGATGAAAAACTGTTTTTT.

The rearrangement links TRBV5-1 to TRBJ1-6, with D tentatively TRBD1 (5 bases). The CDR3 contains 15 residues. V lost 0 bases, J lost 9 bases, and 13 bases lay in between. Germline values: CDR1 SGHRS, CDR2 YFSETQ. The CDR3 here is CASSLAWGRFSPLHF. CDR3 in DNA: TGCGCCAGCAGCTTGGCCTGGGGCAGATTTTCACCCCTCCACTTT. The entire variable domain, with the rest obtained from reference TRBV5-1 and TRBJ1-6, is as follows: KAGVTQTPRYLIKTRGQQVTLSCSPISGHRSVSWYQQTPGQGLQFLFEYFSETQRNKGNFPGRFSGRQFSNSRSEMNVSTLELGDSALYLCASSLAWGRFSPLHFGNGTRLTVT.

The V call is TRBV6-5, the J call TRBJ2-7; 8 nucleotides align to TRBD1. The V segment lost 2 bases and the J segment 3 bases; nucleotides outside the gene matches: 6. Germline V gene data show CDR1 as MNHEY and CDR2 as SVGAGI. The CDR3 covers 15 residues. The CDR3 region has the DNA TGTGCCAGCAGTTACGACAGGACAGGGAGCTACGAGCAGTACTTC. This sequence encodes CASSYDRTGSYEQYF.

The V call is TRBV11-3, the J call TRBJ2-2, with 11 bases lining up with TRBD2. The CDR3 has 17 amino acids. V shed 7 bases and J 4 bases; nucleotides not matched to a gene: 11. Germline-derived CDR1 and CDR2 are SGHNT and YENEEA. The CDR3 DNA is TGTGCCAGCAACTCGAGCCTAGCGGGGGGTAGCACCGGGGAGCTGTTTTTT. Protein sequence: CASNSSLAGGSTGELFF.